These 6 T cell receptor beta chains were all obtained from the same sample, sequenced in a study of shared clonotypes between healthy human individuals. TCRdb's copy holds only in-frame clones and misses some; the assay was immunoSEQ multiplex PCR. The data show 1.6 million or so clones, with about 96% seen just once and roughly 1.2% held by the top ten. The sequenced sample was naive CD4+ T cells sorted from blood. Noted subset: CD45RA+ positively selected. The origin of the receptors is a man younger than 40 in good health.

The CDR3 protein is CASSLAGPRVEAFF. CDR3 sequence (DNA): TGCGCCAGCAGCTTGGCCGGTCCCAGGGTTGAAGCTTTCTTT. The rearrangement joins TRBV5-1 to TRBJ1-1; the D gene is possibly TRBD1 (5 bases). V was shortened by 0 bases and J by 7 bases, with 13 bases between the two germline ends. This CDR3 has 14 amino acids. The germline CDR1 and CDR2 sequences are SGHRS and YFSETQ.

The chain uses TRBV2 and TRBJ1-6; D is unresolved. V lost 4 bases and J lost 7, with 8 bases in between. Germline V lookup: CDR1 SNHLY, CDR2 FYNNEI. The CDR3 covers 13 residues. The CDR3 nucleotides are TGTGCCAGCAGTGTTCAGCCCAATTCACCCCTCCACTTT. This translates into CASSVQPNSPLHF.

This clone was detected only once. J is TRBJ2-5 and V is TRBV9; 10 bases map to TRBD1. Trimming cost V 4 bases and J 5 bases; bases outside gene matches: 8. Germline lookup yields CDR1 SGDLS and CDR2 YYNGEE. The CDR3 is 15 amino acids. Here the CDR3 reads CASSTRTGGVETQYF. DNA of the CDR3: TGTGCCAGCAGCACCAGGACAGGGGGGGTCGAGACCCAGTACTTC.

The V call is TRBV2, the J call TRBJ1-4; perhaps TRBD1 as D (5 bases). The V gene's germline CDR1 is SNHLY and CDR2 FYNNEI. There are 13 residues in the CDR3. The V end was cut by 1 base, the J end by 16 bases, with 16 bases between. The CDR3 nucleotides read TGTGCCAGCAGTGAAGAAAGTCGGACGGGGGGGTTTTTT. This gives the protein CASSEESRTGGFF.

V usage is TRBV28 and J usage is TRBJ2-7, with TRBD2 identical over 11 bases. CDR1 is MDHEN, CDR2 SYDVKM, per germline. The V segment lost 6 bases and the J segment 0 bases; nucleotides outside the gene matches: 7. This CDR3 contains 16 residues. CDR3 DNA: TGTGCCAGCAGCTCTACCGGACTAGCGGGCTCCTACGAGCAGTACTTC. This encodes CASSSTGLAGSYEQYF.

This clone occurred a few times. This chain connects TRBV28 to TRBJ2-5; possibly TRBD1 for D (5 bases). The CDR3 sequence is 15 residues long. Trimming removed 6 bases at V and 4 bases at J, with 18 bases between. Germline assignment: CDR1 MDHEN and CDR2 SYDVKM. The CDR3 bases are TGTGCCAGCAGAAAGAAAGGGGCAGGGTCAGAGACCCAGTACTTC. Protein sequence: CASRKKGAGSETQYF.